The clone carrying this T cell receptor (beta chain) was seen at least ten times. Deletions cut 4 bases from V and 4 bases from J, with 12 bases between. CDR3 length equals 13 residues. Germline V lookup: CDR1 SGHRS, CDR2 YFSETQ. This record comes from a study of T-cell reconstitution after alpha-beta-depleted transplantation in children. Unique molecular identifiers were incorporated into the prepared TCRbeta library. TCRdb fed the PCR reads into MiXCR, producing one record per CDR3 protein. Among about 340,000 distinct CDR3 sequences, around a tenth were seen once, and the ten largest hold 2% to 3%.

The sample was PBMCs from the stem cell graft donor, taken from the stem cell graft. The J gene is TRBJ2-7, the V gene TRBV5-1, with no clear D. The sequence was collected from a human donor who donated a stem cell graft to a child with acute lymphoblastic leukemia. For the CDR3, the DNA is TGCGCCAGCAGCCCCCACTGGGGTTACGAGCAGTACTTC. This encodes CASSPHWGYEQYF.